This T cell receptor (beta chain) was captured in a study of CXCR3-negative and CXCR3-positive naive CD8 T cells. Whole-study context: Approximately 130 million TRB reads in total, about 1.5 +/- 0.3 million per library. Points from the study as a whole: Comparison of naive cells showed more hydrophobic TRB CDR3s in CXCR3-positive than in CXCR3-negative naive cells.

Comments on this clonotype: Its cognate antigen is unknown.

TRB cDNA was prepared as libraries by UMI-labeled 5' RACE. From its re-call of the 5' RACE reads, TCRdb lists each CDR3 protein once, without DNA. This repertoire includes approximately 83,000 distinct CDR3 sequences. Every subset of CD8+ T cells was sorted in triplicate at hundreds of thousands of cells each. The sequencing sample was made of naive CXCR3- CD8+ T cells from blood. Subset in this sample: CD45RO-CCR7+CD27+CD95- naive CD8+ T cells lacking CXCR3 (TNR3-). The sequence came from a human donor in good health. Some clones in this sample may be carry-over from other donors' samples.

The CDR3 is CASSYAGGSTDTQYF. The rearrangement joins TRBV6-2 or TRBV6-3 to TRBJ2-3; TCRdb reports TRBD1, a call that lacks DNA to check it against. CDR1 and CDR2 (germline): MNHEY, SVGEGT. The CDR3 covers 15 residues.